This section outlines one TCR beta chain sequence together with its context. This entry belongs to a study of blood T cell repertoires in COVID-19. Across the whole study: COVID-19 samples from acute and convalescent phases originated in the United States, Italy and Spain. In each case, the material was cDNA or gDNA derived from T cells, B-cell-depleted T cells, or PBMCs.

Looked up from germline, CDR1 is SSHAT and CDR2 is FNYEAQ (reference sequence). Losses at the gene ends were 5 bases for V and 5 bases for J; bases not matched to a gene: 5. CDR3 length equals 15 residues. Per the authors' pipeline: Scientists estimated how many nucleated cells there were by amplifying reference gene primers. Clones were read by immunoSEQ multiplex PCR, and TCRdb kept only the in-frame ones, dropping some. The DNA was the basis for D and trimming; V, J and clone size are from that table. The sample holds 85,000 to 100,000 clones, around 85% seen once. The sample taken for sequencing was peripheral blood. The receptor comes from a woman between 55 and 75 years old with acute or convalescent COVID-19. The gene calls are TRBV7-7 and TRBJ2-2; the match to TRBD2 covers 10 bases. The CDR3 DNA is TGTGCCAGCAGCACTAGCGGGGCGGGAACCGGGGAGCTGTTTTTT. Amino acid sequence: CASSTSGAGTGELFF.